A single count supports the clone carrying this T cell receptor beta chain. This entry comes from a study of shared T cell receptors in the human thymus. Generated by immunoSEQ multiplex PCR, the TCRdb table keeps only in-frame clones and is missing some. The top ten hold 0.0095% to 0.013% of the sample, which has some 760,000 clones, 70% to 90% seen once. The junction had 17 bases not matched to a gene; V was cut back by 1 base and J by 6 bases. The germline gives CDR1 LNHNV, CDR2 YYDKDF (reference sequence). The CDR3 is made up of 19 amino acids. Another study also made use of these data, one on human thymus T cells. That work states: Donors consisted of healthy Finnish infants (having corrective surgery for congenital heart defects). Resections obtained during corrective heart surgery supplied the thymus tissue. Usage of V and J genes appeared biased in thymic and blood repertoires. The related literature has documented a marked overlap of thymic repertoires among unrelated individuals.

The genes are TRBV15 and TRBJ2-1; 8 bases map to TRBD2. Input material: thymocytes. This clonotype was sampled from a girl less than two years old with a congenital heart defect. The CDR3 reads CATSRVKVSGLGWSNEQFF. CDR3 in DNA: TGTGCCACCAGCAGAGTTAAAGTTTCGGGACTAGGATGGAGCAATGAGCAGTTCTTC.